Listed below are T cell receptor beta chains from one sample, sequenced in a study of T cells in Graves' hyperthyroidism and ophthalmopathy. TCRdb fed the multiplex PCR reads into MiXCR, producing one record per CDR3 protein. Of around 720,000 distinct CDR3 sequences listed, roughly a third are singletons. The sample was blood. All receptors derive from a woman aged 40 to 55 with Graves' hyperthyroidism. Both conserved end residues are part of each CDR3. The order of the fields is CDR3 length, V gene, J gene, CDR3 protein.

length: 13
V: TRBV25-1
J: TRBJ2-7
CDR3: CASSIGLRHEQYF

length: 12
V: TRBV2
J: TRBJ1-3
CDR3: CASGVRRNTIYF

length: 12
V: TRBV29-1
J: TRBJ1-2
CDR3: CSVGEQGVGYTF

length: 13
V: TRBV7-9
J: TRBJ1-2
CDR3: CASSRAGRYGYTF

length: 15
V: TRBV25-1
J: TRBJ1-1
CDR3: CASSLSGSLRTEAFF

length: 17
V: TRBV7-2
J: TRBJ2-7
CDR3: CASSLIGTRKSSYEQYF

length: 14
V: TRBV7-3
J: TRBJ1-6
CDR3: CASSRTSGVSPLHF

length: 16
V: TRBV7-8
J: TRBJ1-1
CDR3: CASSLETRTGNTEAFF

length: 14
V: TRBV7-9
J: TRBJ1-1
CDR3: CASSPMYDRAEAFF

length: 15
V: TRBV7-2
J: TRBJ2-3
CDR3: CASSLQGLGVDTQYF

length: 13
V: TRBV20-1
J: TRBJ2-7
CDR3: CSAEDRRSYEQYF

length: 15
V: TRBV6-5
J: TRBJ1-2
CDR3: CASSPYRGLNYGYTF

length: 11
V: TRBV7-2
J: TRBJ1-1
CDR3: CASSIGPLAFF

length: 14
V: TRBV5-1
J: TRBJ1-4
CDR3: CASSKGQGDEKLFF

length: 16
V: TRBV12-3/TRBV12-4
J: TRBJ2-5
CDR3: CASSSTSGRAAETQYF

length: 16
V: TRBV5-1
J: TRBJ1-6
CDR3: CASSLRGSGGNSPLHF

length: 14
V: TRBV12-3/TRBV12-4
J: TRBJ2-2
CDR3: CASAYAGGTGELFF

length: 11
V: TRBV7-2
J: TRBJ1-2
CDR3: CASSSRTGTTF

length: 16
V: TRBV4-3
J: TRBJ1-2
CDR3: CASSQDWPDRSYGYTF

length: 13
V: TRBV29-1
J: TRBJ2-2
CDR3: CSVWDRTTGELFF

length: 18
V: TRBV15
J: TRBJ2-2
CDR3: CATSRDHRRYRDTGELFF

length: 17
V: TRBV12-3/TRBV12-4
J: TRBJ1-6
CDR3: CASSPWGEPDLNSPLHF